The count of the clone carrying this T cell receptor (beta chain) is one. Original handling: Nucleated cell number was recorded as an estimate derived from reference gene primer amplification. Profiled with immunoSEQ multiplex PCR; TCRdb holds only in-frame clones, not every one. The DNA gave D and trimming, while V, J and clone size come from that table. Here the sample spans around 400,000 clones, more than 70% being singletons. CDR1 and CDR2 (germline): SGHTA, FQGTGA. The J segment lost 2 bases and the V segment lost 5 bases, leaving 11 bases of the junction unmatched. The CDR3 covers 17 residues. This specimen belongs to a study of blood T cell repertoires in COVID-19. On the study more broadly: Italy, Spain and the United States were the sources of the convalescent and acute COVID-19 samples. PBMCs, B-cell-depleted T cells, or T cells were the source of the cDNA or gDNA that made up the material.

The source of this sequence is a woman in her sixties or seventies with COVID-19, enrolled during active disease. The sample was peripheral blood. The V gene is TRBV7-3, the J gene TRBJ2-1; the match to TRBD2 covers 8 bases. The CDR3 DNA reads TGTGCCAGCAGCAAAGCCCACGGGGGGGCGACCTACAATGAGCAGTTCTTC. Translating it yields CASSKAHGGATYNEQFF.